These 9 T cell receptor beta chains originate from one sample sequenced in a study of T cells expressing NK-cell markers. TCRdb re-analyzed the 5' RACE reads; it lists each CDR3 protein once, without DNA. The ten most abundant clones cover roughly 10% of a sample with around 380,000 distinct CDR3 sequences. Sample: blood T cells: a sorted CD56 or NKG2C T cell subset, CD4+ or CD8+ T cells, or bulk PBMC T cells (not recorded which). The receptors derive from a woman aged 45 to 65 in good health.

The gene calls are TRBV27 and TRBJ2-5; with no DNA, the TCRdb D assignment of TRBD2 cannot be verified. CDR1 and CDR2 from the germline V gene are MNHEY and SMNVEV (reference sequence). The CDR3 totals 15 residues. The CDR3 region is CASSYKRSSGETQYF.

The V call is TRBV5-1, the J call TRBJ2-1; there is no DNA to check the TCRdb D call of TRBD1. The CDR3 sequence is 16 residues long. Germline V CDR1 and CDR2: SGHRS, YFSETQ. CDR3 sequence reads: CASSLEGQGFGNEQFF.

The chain recombines TRBV20-1 with TRBJ2-4. The CDR3 spans 12 residues. CDR1 and CDR2 (germline): DFQATT, SNEGSKA (reference sequence). This CDR3 is CSAIESKNIQYF.

The V gene is TRBV7-9, the J gene TRBJ2-7; TCRdb proposes TRBD1, but this gene call is untestable without DNA. In germline, CDR1 is SEHNR, CDR2 FQNEAQ (reference sequence). The CDR3 has 15 residues. CDR3 loop: CASSLDRGLTYEQYF.

This chain joins TRBV20-1 and TRBJ2-1; the D call from TCRdb, TRBD1, cannot be confirmed without DNA. Looked up from germline, CDR1 is DFQATT and CDR2 is SNEGSKA (reference sequence). The CDR3 runs 15 residues. The CDR3 loop reads CSARFPGTSYNEQFF.

The rearrangement links TRBV9 to TRBJ1-2; checking the TCRdb D call of TRBD1 is not possible without DNA. This CDR3 is 15 amino acids long. The V gene's germline CDR1 is SGDLS and CDR2 YYNGEE. The CDR3 loop reads CASSTSRETNYGYTF.

This chain links TRBV7-9 with TRBJ1-3; there is no DNA to check the TCRdb D call of TRBD1. The CDR3 spans 14 residues. CDR1 SEHNR and CDR2 FQNEAQ come from the germline V gene (reference sequence). CDR3 in amino acids: CASSPEGLVGTIYF.

V usage is TRBV9 and J usage is TRBJ2-6; no DNA is available, so the TRBD1 call from TCRdb remains unchecked. Germline CDR1 and CDR2: SGDLS and YYNGEE. The CDR3 has 18 residues. This CDR3 reads CASSPTGQGVSGANVLTF.

J is TRBJ1-2 and V is TRBV7-2; TCRdb names TRBD1, which stays unverified in the absence of DNA. This CDR3 contains 15 residues. Germline V lookup: CDR1 SGHTA, CDR2 FQGNSA. The CDR3 sequence is CASSPAPGPFYGYTF.